This T cell receptor (beta chain) was profiled in a study of control samples from healthy donors and cancer patients. Data came from immunoSEQ multiplex PCR; TCRdb stores just in-frame clones and leaves some out. The repertoire holds about 95,000 clones, with around 89% as singletons. The CDR3 consists of 17 residues. V lost 1 base to trimming and J lost 3 bases, with 18 bases between them. Germline V gene sequence: CDR1 MGHRA, CDR2 YSYEKL. The genes are TRBV4-1 and TRBJ1-1; D perhaps matches TRBD1 (6 bases). The TCR originated in a woman in her seventies in good health. Sequencing input: blood. The CDR3 coding sequence is TGCGCCAGCAGCCAAGGAGCTCAGGGGCCCTATCACACTGAAGCTTTCTTT. It yields the protein CASSQGAQGPYHTEAFF.